A single sample gave rise to the 19 T cell receptor beta chains below, sequenced in a study of vaccination effects on CD4 cells after COVID-19. Their antigen targets remain unknown. After less than 11 days in culture, the CD4+ T cells were isolated. Produced via immunoSEQ multiplex PCR; TCRdb's table is partial and in-frame only. Seen here are about 58,000 clones, around 80% observed once, and the top ten hold under 3.5%. Specimen: CD4+ T cells from PBMCs cultured without peptide, collected before COVID-19 vaccination. The receptors originated from a human donor who received a COVID-19 vaccine.

The V call is TRBV20-1, the J call TRBJ2-5, with D hard to call. The CDR3 sequence is 11 residues long. Trimming pared 6 bases from V and 1 base from J, leaving 6 bases between. Per germline, CDR1 DFQATT and CDR2 SNEGSKA (reference sequence). The CDR3 DNA reads as TGCAGTGCGAGGCTCCAAGAGACCCAGTACTTC. Its protein is CSARLQETQYF.

The V call is TRBV5-1, the J call TRBJ2-5; 7 nucleotides match TRBD1. The CDR3 runs 14 residues. In germline, CDR1 is SGHRS, CDR2 YFSETQ. V shed 6 bases and J 4 bases; nucleotides not matched to a gene: 9. The CDR3 DNA follows: TGCGCCAGCACCCTCCCAGGGGGTCGAGAGACCCAGTACTTC. Translating gives CASTLPGGRETQYF. The full variable domain, in which reference TRBV5-1 and TRBJ2-5 provide the parts outside the CDR3, is KAGVTQTPRYLIKTRGQQVTLSCSPISGHRSVSWYQQTPGQGLQFLFEYFSETQRNKGNFPGRFSGRQFSNSRSEMNVSTLELGDSALYLCASTLPGGRETQYFGPGTRLLVL.

This clone was picked up one time. The CDR3 DNA is TGTGCCAGTAGCCGCCAGGCCTACACCGGGGAGCTGTTTTTT. Translated: CASSRQAYTGELFF. The rearrangement links TRBV19 to TRBJ2-2; D is unresolved. The V end was cut by 6 bases, the J end by 3 bases, with 11 bases between. The V gene's germline CDR1 is LNHDA and CDR2 SQIVND (reference sequence). The CDR3 length is 14 residues.

This clone is a singleton in its sample. V usage is TRBV5-1 and J usage is TRBJ2-3; tentative D call: TRBD1 (6 bases). Between the trimmed V and J ends, which lost 2 bases and 3 bases, there was a span of 13 bases. The CDR3 length is 15 residues. The germline gives CDR1 SGHRS, CDR2 YFSETQ. The CDR3 bases are TGCGCCAGCAGCTTACGGACAGTAGGGACAGATACGCAGTATTTT. This encodes CASSLRTVGTDTQYF.

The CDR3 region is CASAGRSTDTQYF. The CDR3 bases are TGTGCATCGGCGGGGAGAAGCACAGATACGCAGTATTTT. The chain carries TRBV6-6 and TRBJ2-3; D perhaps matches TRBD2 (6 bases). The CDR3 is 13 residues long. Germline V CDR1 and CDR2: MNHNY, SVGAGI (reference sequence).

This chain uses TRBV24-1 with TRBJ2-5; possibly TRBD2 for D (6 bases). The germline V and J ends were trimmed by 5 bases and 2 bases, with 8 bases remaining between them. The germline V gene encodes CDR1 KGHDR and CDR2 SFDVKD. The CDR3 has 13 residues. The CDR3 DNA reads as TGTGCCACCAGTGGAAGCGGGCAAGAGACCCAGTACTTC. Translation gives CATSGSGQETQYF.

The chain has TRBV7-9 and TRBJ2-3; no reliable D call. Germline V gives CDR1 SEHNR, CDR2 FQNEAQ (reference sequence). The CDR3 has 13 residues. V shed 2 bases and J shed 4 bases, with 7 bases lying between them. The CDR3 DNA reads TGTGCCAGCAGCTTATCCCCCCCAGATACGCAGTATTTT. Encoded protein: CASSLSPPDTQYF.

CDR3: CASSLSQVTDTQYF. The CDR3 DNA sequence: TGCGCCAGCAGCTTGTCCCAGGTCACAGATACGCAGTATTTT. The chain has TRBV5-1 and TRBJ2-3; no clear D. There are 14 residues in the CDR3. Germline V lookup: CDR1 SGHRS, CDR2 YFSETQ. V was cut by 1 base and J by 2 bases, with 8 bases left in between. Full variable domain (outside the CDR3, taken from reference TRBV5-1 and TRBJ2-3): KAGVTQTPRYLIKTRGQQVTLSCSPISGHRSVSWYQQTPGQGLQFLFEYFSETQRNKGNFPGRFSGRQFSNSRSEMNVSTLELGDSALYLCASSLSQVTDTQYFGPGTRLTVL.

The chain links TRBV3-1 (or the pseudogene TRBV3-2) to TRBJ1-6; maybe TRBD1 (5 bases). There are 15 residues in the CDR3. Looked up from germline, CDR1 is LGHDT and CDR2 is YNNKEL (reference sequence). Trimming took off 4 bases at V and 10 bases at J, with 17 bases between the two ends. In DNA, the CDR3 is TGTGCCAGCAGCCCTCTTGGGGGGAGGGAATCACCCCTCCACTTT. Protein product: CASSPLGGRESPLHF.

The CDR3 loop is CASSPRQGPYGYTF. The CDR3 coding sequence is TGTGCCAGCAGTCCTAGACAGGGCCCGTACGGCTACACCTTC. V is TRBV6-5 and J is TRBJ1-2; TRBD1 matches 7 bases. The V segment lost 5 bases and the J segment 8 bases; nucleotides outside the gene matches: 11. This CDR3 is 14 amino acids long. Germline V gives CDR1 MNHEY, CDR2 SVGAGI.

This clone was detected only once. The V call is TRBV19, the J call TRBJ1-5, with no clear D. CDR3 length: 20 residues. CDR1 LNHDA and CDR2 SQIVND come from the germline V gene (reference sequence). V lost 3 bases and J 0 bases, leaving 24 bases between the germline ends. The CDR3 bases are TGTGCCAGTAGTATTTCGCGGATAGGGCCCCCCCAACATAGCAATCAGCCCCAGCATTTT. It specifies CASSISRIGPPQHSNQPQHF.

The V call is TRBV7-2, the J call TRBJ2-1, with D unresolved. Germline V CDR1 and CDR2: SGHTA, FQGNSA. Trimming took off 5 bases at V and 10 bases at J, with 27 bases between the two ends. This CDR3 contains 17 residues. CDR3 sequence (DNA): TGTGCCAGCAGCGTAACCGGTAGGACGGACGTTTCGAGGGAGCAGTTCTTC. This translates into CASSVTGRTDVSREQFF.

This sequence joins TRBV6-5 and TRBJ1-3; 7 bases map to TRBD1. The germline V gene encodes CDR1 MNHEY and CDR2 SVGAGI. Trimming cost V 6 bases and J 2 bases; bases outside gene matches: 1. The CDR3 has 13 amino acids. The CDR3 loop is CASRTGAGNTIYF. For the CDR3, the DNA is TGTGCCAGCAGAACAGGGGCTGGAAACACCATATATTTT.

In its sample, this clone was seen once. The gene calls are TRBV5-5 and TRBJ1-5; D call uncertain. The CDR3 consists of 15 residues. In germline, CDR1 is SGHKS, CDR2 YYEKEE (reference sequence). Trimming shortened V by 1 base and J by 0 bases, and 8 bases separated the two germline ends. CDR3 sequence reads: CASSLTAYSNQPQHF. CDR3 in DNA: TGTGCCAGCAGCTTGACAGCTTATAGCAATCAGCCCCAGCATTTT.

The genes are TRBV6-1 and TRBJ2-2; TRBD2 might be the D (5 bases). Germline CDR1 reads MNHNS; CDR2 reads SASEGT. The CDR3 has 14 amino acids. The ends were cut back, 2 bases at V and 5 bases at J, with 9 bases in the middle. CDR3 DNA sequence: TGTGCCAGCAGTGAACCCGGGGAAACCGGGGAGCTGTTTTTT. Translation gives CASSEPGETGELFF.

This chain uses TRBV5-8 with TRBJ2-3; 7 nucleotides align to TRBD2. CDR1 and CDR2 from the germline V gene are SGHTS and YDEGEE. The ends lost 7 bases at V and 3 bases at J; junction bases unmatched: 17. This CDR3 has 17 amino acids. This chain's CDR3 is CASPGTILSTKTDTQYF. The CDR3 nucleotides are TGTGCCAGCCCAGGGACTATCCTATCGACTAAGACAGATACGCAGTATTTT.

This sequence joins TRBV5-8 and TRBJ2-3; no clear D gene. Trimming removed 0 bases from V and 2 bases from J, with 10 bases in between. Germline CDR1 is SGHTS and CDR2 is YDEGEE. There are 15 residues in the CDR3. The CDR3 loop is CASSLAVVPTDTQYF. The CDR3 nucleotides read TGTGCCAGCAGCTTGGCTGTCGTCCCCACAGATACGCAGTATTTT.

The chain has TRBV21-1 and TRBJ1-2; no check of the table's D call, TRBD1, against the DNA was made. TRBV21-1 is classified as a pseudogene. This CDR3 has 13 residues. CDR3 sequence: CASSKGDWAASTF. DNA for the CDR3: TGTGCCAGCAGCAAAGGAGATTGGGCCGCGAGCACCTTC.

The V gene is TRBV18, the J gene TRBJ2-2, with D unclear. Trimming pared 2 bases from V and 8 bases from J, leaving 12 bases between. This CDR3 has 14 amino acids. Germline values: CDR1 KGHSH, CDR2 LQKENI. The CDR3 DNA reads as TGTGCCAGCTCACCAAATTCGGGCGCTGGGGAGCTGTTTTTT. Its protein is CASSPNSGAGELFF.